This entry is about one T cell receptor (beta chain). Its cognate antigen is unknown. Method: immunoSEQ multiplex PCR; TCRdb's copy keeps in-frame clones and lacks some. The sample has roughly 96,000 clones, nearly 90% seen once. These data belong to a study of identifying expanded T cells in peripheral blood. The germline CDR1 and CDR2 sequences are KGHSH and LQKENI. This CDR3 spans 12 amino acids. V dropped 3 bases and J dropped 8 bases, with 10 bases sitting between them. Overall study findings and caveats: Across healthy donors, higher total template counts meant significantly greater approximately two-week count variance. About 1.2 clones differed between technical replicates, versus approximately 16 and 19 over time.

The origin of this receptor is a person aged 18 to 70 in good health. Material: blood. V usage is TRBV18 and J usage is TRBJ1-2; D remains ambiguous. The CDR3 here is CASSPSKGGYTF. The CDR3, as DNA: TGTGCCAGCTCACCTTCTAAAGGAGGCTACACCTTC.